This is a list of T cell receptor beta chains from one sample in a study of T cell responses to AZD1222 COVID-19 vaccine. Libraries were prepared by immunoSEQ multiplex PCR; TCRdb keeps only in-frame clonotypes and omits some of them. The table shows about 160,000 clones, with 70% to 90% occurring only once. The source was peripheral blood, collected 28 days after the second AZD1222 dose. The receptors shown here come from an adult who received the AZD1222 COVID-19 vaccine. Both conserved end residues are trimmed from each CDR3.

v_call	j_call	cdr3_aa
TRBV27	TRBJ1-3	ASSFKGLSGNTIY
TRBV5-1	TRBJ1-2	ASSQGQIQTNYGYT
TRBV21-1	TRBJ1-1	ASSPRVEAF
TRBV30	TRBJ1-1	AWRQGWTEAF
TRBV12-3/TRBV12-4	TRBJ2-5	ASQGGPIETQY
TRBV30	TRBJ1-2	AWSQGNYGYT
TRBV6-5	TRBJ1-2	ASSYGNPWGYGYT
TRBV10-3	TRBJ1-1	AIGTANTEAF
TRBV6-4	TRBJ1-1	ASSDGQSPEAF
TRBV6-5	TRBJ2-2	ASSYSFTAGELF
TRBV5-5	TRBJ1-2	ASRGGGYT